There are a few counts of the clone carrying this TCR beta chain. The antigen is unknown. An end of the junction differs from the germline gene, which may be a read error. The length of the CDR3 is 11 residues. The germline CDR1 and CDR2 sequences are GTSNPN and SVGIG (reference sequence). Produced via immunoSEQ multiplex PCR; TCRdb's table is partial and in-frame only. This sample has fewer than 40,000 clones, with 80% to 95% found just once. Specified time point: new active TB diagnosis, blood taken before or within 7 days of starting treatment. These data are taken from a study of T cells in tuberculosis. General study points: The TCR-beta difference was not significant; alpha differences partly reflected length.

The clonotype was recovered from an adult with tuberculosis. Sequenced here: PBMCs, sampled at tuberculosis diagnosis. The J gene is TRBJ1-2, the V gene TRBV30, with a possible D match to TRBD1 (6 bases). This chain's CDR3 is CAKAGGHGYTF. The CDR3, as DNA: TGCGCGAAGGCGGGGGGGCATGGCTACACCTTC. Full variable domain (missing parts from reference TRBV30 and TRBJ1-2): SQTIHQWPATLVQPVGSPLSLECTVEGTSNPNLYWYRQAAGRGLQLLFYSVGIGQISSEVPQNLSASRPQDRQFILSSKKLLLSDSGFYLCAKAGGHGYTFGSGTRLTVV.